One sample yielded the 27 T cell receptor beta chains listed below, sequenced in a study of CD8 T cells in ankylosing spondylitis. Whole-study results and caveats: A motif in TCR beta, a set of under 10 highly homologous variants, appeared characteristic of ankylosing spondylitis blood.

These TCRs are of unknown antigen specificity. From the 5' RACE reads, TCRdb called clonotypes with MiXCR, one entry per CDR3 protein. The sample has under 450,000 distinct CDR3 sequences, roughly 18% seen once. The sample consisted of blood, either unsorted or a sorted T cell fraction (not recorded which). Receptors were obtained from a male donor with ankylosing spondylitis.

The CDR3 region has the DNA TGTGCCAGCAGCCCGCTAGCGGGGGAGCAGTACTTC. It encodes CASSPLAGEQYF. The chain combines TRBV3-1 with TRBJ2-7; TRBD2 agrees at 9 bases. Germline V gene sequence: CDR1 LGHDT, CDR2 YNNKEL (reference sequence). The CDR3 sequence is 12 residues long. Trimming cost V 4 bases and J 7 bases; bases outside gene matches: 2.

This sequence joins TRBV4-3 and TRBJ2-1; 7 bases line up with TRBD2. Germline V gene sequence: CDR1 LGHNA, CDR2 YSLEER. V gave up 1 base and J gave up 3 bases; unmatched junction bases: 12. The CDR3 is made up of 18 amino acids. The CDR3 spells CASSQGREASGLYNEQFF. The CDR3 DNA sequence: TGCGCCAGCAGCCAAGGACGGGAGGCTAGCGGCCTCTACAATGAGCAGTTCTTC.

This sequence joins TRBV20-1 and TRBJ2-7; D may correspond to TRBD1 or TRBD2 (5 bases each). Germline V lookup: CDR1 DFQATT, CDR2 SNEGSKA (reference sequence). The CDR3 is 14 residues long. The germline V and J ends were trimmed by 5 bases and 0 bases, with 14 bases remaining between them. The CDR3 sequence is CSAQTGTRSYEQYF. The CDR3 region has the DNA TGCAGTGCTCAGACCGGGACCCGCTCCTACGAGCAGTACTTC.

This clonotype was observed a few times. The chain combines TRBV3-1 with TRBJ2-1, with 8 bases that match TRBD2. Germline-derived CDR1 and CDR2 are LGHDT and YNNKEL (reference sequence). The CDR3 covers 17 residues. Trimming removed 1 base from V and 2 bases from J; junction bases left unmatched: 7. The CDR3 DNA reads TGTGCCAGCAGCCAAGGGGGGCGGGGGGCCACCTACAATGAGCAGTTCTTC. Translation: CASSQGGRGATYNEQFF.

The chain couples TRBV12-3 or TRBV12-4 to TRBJ2-2; weak D call: TRBD2 (6 bases). The CDR3 runs 16 residues. The V end lost 6 bases, the J end lost 1 base, and 15 bases lay between the germline ends. The CDR3 sequence is CASSHLGGGNTGELFF. In DNA form, the CDR3 reads TGTGCCAGCAGCCACCTGGGGGGAGGGAACACCGGGGAGCTGTTTTTT.

V usage is TRBV20-1 and J usage is TRBJ1-3; no clear D. The CDR3 loop spans 13 amino acids. The V end was cut by 6 bases, the J end by 0 bases, with 9 bases between. Germline V gene lookup returns CDR1 DFQATT and CDR2 SNEGSKA (reference sequence). The CDR3, as DNA: TGCAGTGCCAGTGTATACTCTGGAAACACCATATATTTT. It specifies CSASVYSGNTIYF.

The chain couples TRBV3-1 to TRBJ2-1, with 7 bases matching TRBD2. CDR1 LGHDT and CDR2 YNNKEL come from the germline V gene (reference sequence). The CDR3 runs to 13 residues. With 3 bases clipped from V and 9 bases from J, the junction kept 5 bases outside the gene matches. The CDR3 is CASSHSAGIEQFF. Here the CDR3 DNA reads TGTGCCAGCAGCCACTCAGCGGGGATTGAGCAGTTCTTC.

The chain joins TRBV7-8 to TRBJ1-1; 8 nucleotides match TRBD1. The CDR3 runs 15 residues. The V segment lost 5 bases and the J segment 6 bases; nucleotides outside the gene matches: 11. Germline lookup yields CDR1 SGHVS and CDR2 FQNEAQ. The CDR3: CASSPQDRVGPEAFF. For the CDR3, the DNA is TGTGCCAGCAGCCCGCAGGACAGGGTAGGACCTGAAGCTTTCTTT. The whole variable domain, remainder taken from reference TRBV7-8 and TRBJ1-1, is GAGVSQSPRYKVAKRGQDVALRCDPISGHVSLFWYQQALGQGPEFLTYFQNEAQLDKSGLPSDRFFAERPEGSVSTLKIQRTQQEDSAVYLCASSPQDRVGPEAFFGQGTRLTVV.

This clonotype appeared a few times. The V gene is TRBV4-1, the J gene TRBJ1-1; D is ambiguous. This CDR3 region has 15 residues. Trimming shortened V by 2 bases and J by 6 bases, and 16 bases separated the two germline ends. Germline assignment: CDR1 MGHRA and CDR2 YSYEKL. The CDR3 protein is CASSQPRRAGAEAFF. CDR3 in DNA: TGCGCCAGCAGCCAACCTCGCCGGGCTGGGGCTGAAGCTTTCTTT.

In this sample, this clonotype turned up a few times. V and J are TRBV20-1 and TRBJ2-3; D unclear. The CDR3 spans 11 residues. V lost 6 bases and J 2 bases, leaving 6 bases between the germline ends. Germline-derived CDR1 and CDR2 are DFQATT and SNEGSKA (reference sequence). The CDR3: CSAQHTDTQYF. The CDR3 DNA reads as TGCAGTGCCCAACACACAGATACGCAGTATTTT.

V usage is TRBV5-1 and J usage is TRBJ2-5; no clear D. The CDR3 is made up of 14 amino acids. The ends were cut back, 0 bases at V and 2 bases at J, with 8 bases in the middle. In germline, CDR1 is SGHRS, CDR2 YFSETQ. CDR3 nucleotide sequence: TGCGCCAGCAGCTTGGGACACAAACAAGAGACCCAGTACTTC. As protein: CASSLGHKQETQYF. Looking up the rest from reference TRBV5-1 and TRBJ2-5 gives the full variable domain: KAGVTQTPRYLIKTRGQQVTLSCSPISGHRSVSWYQQTPGQGLQFLFEYFSETQRNKGNFPGRFSGRQFSNSRSEMNVSTLELGDSALYLCASSLGHKQETQYFGPGTRLLVL.

The V gene is TRBV3-1, the J gene TRBJ2-5; D unclear. The germline V gene encodes CDR1 LGHDT and CDR2 YNNKEL (reference sequence). V lost 1 base, J lost 2 bases, and 14 bases lay in between. The CDR3 has 16 amino acids. The CDR3 loop reads CASSQGSVHLQETQYF. CDR3 in DNA: TGTGCCAGCAGCCAAGGTAGTGTGCACCTTCAAGAGACCCAGTACTTC.

This clonotype has only a few counts. V is TRBV9 and J is TRBJ2-2; 8 positions agree with TRBD2. The CDR3 loop spans 17 amino acids. V lost 0 bases, J lost 3 bases, and 7 bases stayed unmatched. CDR1 is SGDLS, CDR2 YYNGEE, per germline. CDR3 sequence reads: CASSVDAGGFYTGELFF. The CDR3 region has the DNA TGTGCCAGCAGCGTAGATGCGGGAGGTTTCTACACCGGGGAGCTGTTTTTT.

This clonotype occurred many times. The genes are TRBV5-1 and TRBJ2-3; TRBD1 is a possible D gene (5 bases). V was cut by 0 bases and J by 0 bases, with 11 bases left in between. The CDR3 runs to 16 residues. CDR1 is SGHRS, CDR2 YFSETQ, per germline. The CDR3 region is CASSLARGASTDTQYF. Written as DNA, the CDR3 is TGCGCCAGCAGCTTGGCCCGTGGGGCTAGCACAGATACGCAGTATTTT. Full variable domain (missing parts from reference TRBV5-1 and TRBJ2-3): KAGVTQTPRYLIKTRGQQVTLSCSPISGHRSVSWYQQTPGQGLQFLFEYFSETQRNKGNFPGRFSGRQFSNSRSEMNVSTLELGDSALYLCASSLARGASTDTQYFGPGTRLTVL.

V usage is TRBV27 and J usage is TRBJ1-4, with a possible D match to TRBD1 (6 bases). V shed 4 bases and J shed 8 bases, with 17 bases lying between them. The CDR3 is made up of 15 amino acids. CDR1 and CDR2 from the germline V gene are MNHEY and SMNVEV (reference sequence). This CDR3 reads CASSSRQAGGEKLFF. The CDR3 coding sequence is TGTGCCAGCAGTTCCCGACAGGCCGGGGGAGAAAAACTGTTTTTT.

The V gene is TRBV2, the J gene TRBJ2-1; 11 bases align to TRBD2. Germline CDR1 and CDR2: SNHLY and FYNNEI. CDR3 length: 18 residues. Trimming cost V 5 bases and J 7 bases; bases outside gene matches: 16. CDR3 sequence (DNA): TGTGCCAGCAGTCAACTAGCGGGAGTAGTTAGTGGGAGAAATGAGCAGTTCTTC. It codes for CASSQLAGVVSGRNEQFF. The whole variable domain, filled in from reference TRBV2 and TRBJ2-1, reads EPEVTQTPSHQVTQMGQEVILRCVPISNHLYFYWYRQILGQKVEFLVSFYNNEISEKSEIFDDQFSVERPDGSNFTLKIRSTKLEDSAMYFCASSQLAGVVSGRNEQFFGPGTRLTVL.

This clonotype was found a few times. As DNA, the CDR3 is TGTGCCAGCAGCTTAGGACTAGTCTCCTACAATGAGCAGTTCTTC. Protein: CASSLGLVSYNEQFF. V gene TRBV7-2 combines with J gene TRBJ2-1; possibly TRBD2 for D (6 bases). The CDR3 loop spans 15 amino acids. Trimming cost V 1 base and J 0 bases, with 7 bases left between them. Germline CDR1 and CDR2: SGHTA and FQGNSA. Combining the CDR3 with reference TRBV7-2 and TRBJ2-1 gives the whole variable domain GAGVSQSPSNKVTEKGKDVELRCDPISGHTALYWYRQSLGQGLEFLIYFQGNSAPDKSGLPSDRFSAERTGGSVSTLTIQRTQQEDSAVYLCASSLGLVSYNEQFFGPGTRLTVL.

The chain carries TRBV20-1 and TRBJ2-6; D ambiguous. The CDR3 consists of 16 residues. Germline-derived CDR1 and CDR2 are DFQATT and SNEGSKA (reference sequence). Trimming cost V 4 bases and J 0 bases, with 13 bases left between them. CDR3 bases: TGCAGTGCTAACCCTCAGCCAAGCTCTGGGGCCAACGTCCTGACTTTC. This gives the protein CSANPQPSSGANVLTF.

The table lists this clonotype with a few counts. In DNA, the CDR3 is TGTGCCAGCAGCTTGGTGGGCGAGCAGTACTTC. Translation: CASSLVGEQYF. V is TRBV7-8 and J is TRBJ2-7; unclear D gene. This CDR3 is 11 amino acids long. Germline lookup yields CDR1 SGHVS and CDR2 FQNEAQ. Trimming left V 3 bases short and J 6 bases short, with 6 bases between.

V usage is TRBV12-3 or TRBV12-4 and J usage is TRBJ2-1; 9 bases are shared with TRBD2. Germline trimming cut 6 bases from V and 7 bases from J; bases unmatched to any gene: 13. This CDR3 has 16 residues. The DNA for the CDR3 is TGTGCCAGCAGCCGCCGTGGTAGCGGGGGTTTGAATGAGCAGTTCTTC. It yields the protein CASSRRGSGGLNEQFF.

The chain links TRBV5-1 to TRBJ2-3, with 7 nucleotides matching TRBD2. This CDR3 comprises 14 residues. V shed 7 bases, J shed 0 bases, and the junction held 5 bases outside the gene matches. Looked up from germline, CDR1 is SGHRS and CDR2 is YFSETQ. This CDR3 is CASSGGISTDTQYF. CDR3 nucleotide sequence: TGCGCCAGCTCCGGGGGGATTAGCACAGATACGCAGTATTTT. The whole variable domain, filled in from reference TRBV5-1 and TRBJ2-3, reads KAGVTQTPRYLIKTRGQQVTLSCSPISGHRSVSWYQQTPGQGLQFLFEYFSETQRNKGNFPGRFSGRQFSNSRSEMNVSTLELGDSALYLCASSGGISTDTQYFGPGTRLTVL.

The chain recombines TRBV20-1 with TRBJ2-3; D unresolved. Trimming shortened V by 5 bases and J by 2 bases, and 8 bases separated the two germline ends. There are 12 residues in the CDR3. Germline loops: CDR1 DFQATT, CDR2 SNEGSKA (reference sequence). CDR3 nucleotide sequence: TGCAGTGCTTCCGCCCACACAGATACGCAGTATTTT. It codes for CSASAHTDTQYF.

This clonotype was recorded a few times. This sequence joins TRBV5-1 and TRBJ2-5, with unresolved D. The CDR3 extends over 15 amino acids. V lost 0 bases and J lost 2, with 11 bases in between. In germline, CDR1 is SGHRS, CDR2 YFSETQ. Written as DNA, the CDR3 is TGCGCCAGCAGCTTGGAACTAACCCCACAAGAGACCCAGTACTTC. Protein: CASSLELTPQETQYF. The full variable domain, rest sourced from reference TRBV5-1 and TRBJ2-5, is KAGVTQTPRYLIKTRGQQVTLSCSPISGHRSVSWYQQTPGQGLQFLFEYFSETQRNKGNFPGRFSGRQFSNSRSEMNVSTLELGDSALYLCASSLELTPQETQYFGPGTRLLVL.

The V and J genes are TRBV7-9 and TRBJ1-4; D not resolved. Between the trimmed V and J ends, which lost 5 bases and 0 bases, there was a span of 10 bases. The germline V gene has CDR1 SEHNR and CDR2 FQNEAQ (reference sequence). This CDR3 spans 15 amino acids. The DNA for the CDR3 is TGTGCCAGCAGCCCTCGCGGTGCAACTAATGAAAAACTGTTTTTT. The encoded protein is CASSPRGATNEKLFF.

This clonotype was seen many times. This chain uses TRBV7-6 with TRBJ2-3; maybe TRBD1 (5 bases). This CDR3 comprises 13 residues. CDR1 and CDR2 from the germline V gene are SGHVS and FNYEAQ. With 0 bases removed from V and 6 bases from J, the gap between germline ends came to 7 bases. The chain's CDR3 is CASSLATGDTQYF. CDR3 bases: TGTGCCAGCAGCTTAGCAACAGGCGATACGCAGTATTTT. Full variable domain (missing parts from reference TRBV7-6 and TRBJ2-3): GAGVSQSPRYKVTKRGQDVALRCDPISGHVSLYWYRQALGQGPEFLTYFNYEAQQDKSGLPNDRFSAERPEGSISTLTIQRTEQRDSAMYRCASSLATGDTQYFGPGTRLTVL.

The sample holds a few counts of this clonotype. This rearrangement joins TRBV7-9 to TRBJ1-1; no reliable D call. Trimming stripped 5 bases from V and 0 bases from J, with 7 bases between. Looked up from germline, CDR1 is SEHNR and CDR2 is FQNEAQ (reference sequence). This CDR3 is 13 amino acids long. The CDR3 DNA reads TGTGCCAGCAGCCCACATCTGAACACTGAAGCTTTCTTT. This codes for CASSPHLNTEAFF.

This clonotype was observed at least ten times. The rearrangement uses TRBV24-1 and TRBJ1-2; D gene ambiguous. The CDR3 totals 15 residues. The ends were cut back, 2 bases at V and 4 bases at J, with 13 bases in the middle. Germline-derived CDR1 and CDR2 are KGHDR and SFDVKD. The CDR3 DNA sequence: TGTGCCACCAGTGATTCTGGGGAACTTGGCTATGGCTACACCTTC. Protein product: CATSDSGELGYGYTF.